The following is a TCR beta chain sequence with its context. The table came from immunoSEQ multiplex PCR; TCRdb's copy has only in-frame clones and leaves some out. The sample consists of 40,000 to 45,000 clones, 75% to 85% of them appearing once. Germline loops: CDR1 SGHNT, CDR2 YYREEE (reference sequence). Trimming cost V 5 bases and J 8 bases; bases outside gene matches: 13. The CDR3 is 16 residues long. This entry belongs to a study of OX40 agonist ivuxolimab in advanced cancers. The clonotype originates from an adult with an advanced solid tumor such as melanoma, head and neck, liver or kidney cancer. This sample comprised CD4+ or CD8+ T cells sorted from blood, obtained in a trial of the OX40 agonist ivuxolimab. This chain connects TRBV5-4 to TRBJ1-6; 7 bases agree with TRBD1. The CDR3 nucleotides read TGTGCCAGCAGGCCCGGGACAGCAACCGGTTATTCACCCCTCCACTTT. Translated, it gives CASRPGTATGYSPLHF.